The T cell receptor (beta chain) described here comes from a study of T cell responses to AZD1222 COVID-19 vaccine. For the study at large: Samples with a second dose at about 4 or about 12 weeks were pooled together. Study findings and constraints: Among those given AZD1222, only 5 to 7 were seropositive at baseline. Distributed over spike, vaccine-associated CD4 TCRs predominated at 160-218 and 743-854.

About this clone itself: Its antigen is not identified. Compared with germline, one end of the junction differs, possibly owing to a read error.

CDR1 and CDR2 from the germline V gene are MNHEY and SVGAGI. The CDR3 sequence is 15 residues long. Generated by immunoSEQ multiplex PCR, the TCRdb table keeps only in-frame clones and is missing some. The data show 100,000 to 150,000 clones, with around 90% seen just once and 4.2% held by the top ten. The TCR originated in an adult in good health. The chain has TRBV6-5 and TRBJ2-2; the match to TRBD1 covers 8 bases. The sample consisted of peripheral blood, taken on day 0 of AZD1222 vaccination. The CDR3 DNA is TGTGGCAGCCGGTCAGGGCAGGGGGCGACCGGGGAGCTGTTTTTT. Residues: CGSRSGQGATGELFF.